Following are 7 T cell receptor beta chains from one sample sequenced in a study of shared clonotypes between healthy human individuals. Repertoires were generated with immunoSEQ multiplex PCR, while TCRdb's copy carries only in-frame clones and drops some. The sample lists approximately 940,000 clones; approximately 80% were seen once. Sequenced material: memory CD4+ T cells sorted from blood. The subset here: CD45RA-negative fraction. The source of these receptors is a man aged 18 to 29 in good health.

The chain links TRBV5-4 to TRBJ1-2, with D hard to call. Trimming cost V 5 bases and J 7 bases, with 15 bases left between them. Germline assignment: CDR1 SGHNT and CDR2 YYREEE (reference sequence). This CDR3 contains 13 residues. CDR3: CASRAGPEGGYTF. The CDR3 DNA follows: TGTGCCAGCAGGGCTGGACCTGAGGGTGGCTACACCTTC.

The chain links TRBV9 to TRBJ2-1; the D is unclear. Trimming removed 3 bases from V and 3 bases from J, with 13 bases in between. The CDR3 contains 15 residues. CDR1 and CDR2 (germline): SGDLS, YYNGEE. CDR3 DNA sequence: TGTGCCAGCAGCGAGCGAGCAGTGGGCTACAATGAGCAGTTCTTC. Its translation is CASSERAVGYNEQFF.

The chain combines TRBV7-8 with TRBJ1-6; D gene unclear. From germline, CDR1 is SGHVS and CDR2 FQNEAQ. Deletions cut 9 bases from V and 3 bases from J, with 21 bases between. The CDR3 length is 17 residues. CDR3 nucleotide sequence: TGTGCCAGTTCGAGGGATTTGAGGGTGGACTATAATTCACCCCTCCACTTT. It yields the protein CASSRDLRVDYNSPLHF.

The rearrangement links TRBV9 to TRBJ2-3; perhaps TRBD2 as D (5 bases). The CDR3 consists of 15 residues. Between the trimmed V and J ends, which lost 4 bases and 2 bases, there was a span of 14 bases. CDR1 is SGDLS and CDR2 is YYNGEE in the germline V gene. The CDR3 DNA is TGTGCCAGCAGCCCCCGGGGAGACTACACAGATACGCAGTATTTT. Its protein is CASSPRGDYTDTQYF.

The CDR3 nucleotides are TGTGCCAGCAGTATGGGACAGGGTAACTATGGCTACACCTTC. Amino acids: CASSMGQGNYGYTF. The chain employs TRBV2 and TRBJ1-2; 9 bases fit TRBD1. The CDR3 loop spans 14 amino acids. V lost 5 bases to trimming and J lost 1 base; unmatched junction nucleotides: 2. From germline, CDR1 is SNHLY and CDR2 FYNNEI.

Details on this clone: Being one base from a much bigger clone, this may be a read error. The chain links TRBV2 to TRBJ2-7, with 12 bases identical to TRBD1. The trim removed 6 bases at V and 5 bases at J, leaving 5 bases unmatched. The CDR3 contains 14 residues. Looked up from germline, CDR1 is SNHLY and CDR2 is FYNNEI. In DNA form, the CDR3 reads TGTGCCAGCAGGGCCGGGACAGGGGGCCACGAGCAGTACTTC. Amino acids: CASRAGTGGHEQYF.

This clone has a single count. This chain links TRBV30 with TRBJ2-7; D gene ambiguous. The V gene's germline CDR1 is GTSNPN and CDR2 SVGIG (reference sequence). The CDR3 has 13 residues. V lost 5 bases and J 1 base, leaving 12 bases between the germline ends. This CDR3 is CAWDKQNSYEQYF. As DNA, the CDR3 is TGTGCCTGGGATAAACAGAATTCCTACGAGCAGTACTTC.